This T cell receptor (beta chain) was captured in a study of T cells in Graves' hyperthyroidism and ophthalmopathy. RNA transcripts served as the template for amplifying TCR beta CDR3 regions. With the HTBI primer set, the TCR CDR3 went through a first round of RT-PCR. TCRdb ran MiXCR on the multiplex PCR reads and lists one entry per CDR3 protein. This sample has roughly 740,000 distinct CDR3 sequences, with approximately 16% found just once. Disease duration under 2 months; hyperthyroidism patients were aged 18 to 65. Uncontrolled infection, other autoimmune disease, pregnancy or lactation disqualified patients from enrolment. Study results and caveats: Most expanded thyroid clonotypes above 0.001 also appeared in blood.

This clonotype was recorded at least ten times. Its cognate antigen is unknown. The CDR3 is 13 amino acids. The germline V gene encodes CDR1 MDHEN and CDR2 SYDVKM. Between the trimmed V and J ends, which lost 5 bases and 4 bases, there was a span of 11 bases. The chain uses TRBV28 and TRBJ1-1; D is unclear. The sample comprised blood. The sequence derives from a young man with Graves' hyperthyroidism. CDR3 loop: CASSRRWSTEAFF. The CDR3 coding sequence is TGTGCCAGCAGTCGCAGGTGGTCCACTGAAGCTTTCTTT. The whole variable domain, remainder taken from reference TRBV28 and TRBJ1-1, is DVKVTQSSRYLVKRTGEKVFLECVQDMDHENMFWYRQDPGLGLRLIYFSYDVKMKEKGDIPEGYSVSREKKERFSLILESASTNQTSMYLCASSRRWSTEAFFGQGTRLTVV.